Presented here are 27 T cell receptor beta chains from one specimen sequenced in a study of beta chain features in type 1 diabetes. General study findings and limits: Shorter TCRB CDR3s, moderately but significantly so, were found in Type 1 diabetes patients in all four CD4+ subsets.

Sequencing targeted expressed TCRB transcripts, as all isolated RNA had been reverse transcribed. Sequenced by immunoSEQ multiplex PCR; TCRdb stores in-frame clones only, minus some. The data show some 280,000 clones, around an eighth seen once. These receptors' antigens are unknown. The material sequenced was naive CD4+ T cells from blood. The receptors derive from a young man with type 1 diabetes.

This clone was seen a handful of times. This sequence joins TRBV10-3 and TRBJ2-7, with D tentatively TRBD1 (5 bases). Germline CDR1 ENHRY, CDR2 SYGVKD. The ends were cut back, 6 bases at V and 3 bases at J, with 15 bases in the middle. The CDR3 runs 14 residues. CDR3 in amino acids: CAIRDSPQGYEQYF. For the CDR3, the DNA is TGTGCCATCAGGGATTCCCCTCAGGGCTACGAGCAGTACTTC.

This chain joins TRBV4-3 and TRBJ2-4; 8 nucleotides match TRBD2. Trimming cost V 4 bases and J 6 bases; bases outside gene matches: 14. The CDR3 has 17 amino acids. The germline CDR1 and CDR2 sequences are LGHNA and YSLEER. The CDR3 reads CASSPLARGALGNIQYF. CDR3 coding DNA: TGCGCCAGCAGCCCCCTAGCGCGGGGGGCGCTTGGAAACATTCAGTACTTC.

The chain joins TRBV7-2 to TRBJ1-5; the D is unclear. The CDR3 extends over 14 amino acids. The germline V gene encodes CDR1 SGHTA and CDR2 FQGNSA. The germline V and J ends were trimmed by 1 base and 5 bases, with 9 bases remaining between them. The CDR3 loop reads CASSLGREHQPQHF. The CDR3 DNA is TGTGCCAGCAGCTTAGGTAGGGAGCATCAGCCCCAGCATTTT.

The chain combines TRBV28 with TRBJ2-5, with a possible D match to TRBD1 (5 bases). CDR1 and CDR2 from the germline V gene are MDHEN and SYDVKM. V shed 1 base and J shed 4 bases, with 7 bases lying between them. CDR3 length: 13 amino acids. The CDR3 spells CASSLYTGETQYF. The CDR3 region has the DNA TGTGCCAGCAGTTTATATACAGGAGAGACCCAGTACTTC.

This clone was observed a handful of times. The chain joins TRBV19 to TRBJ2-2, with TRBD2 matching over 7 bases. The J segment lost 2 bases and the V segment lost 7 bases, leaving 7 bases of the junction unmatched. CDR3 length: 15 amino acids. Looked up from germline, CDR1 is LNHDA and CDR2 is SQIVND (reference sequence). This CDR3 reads CASTGKAGNTGELFF. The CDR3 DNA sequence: TGTGCCAGTACGGGTAAAGCGGGAAACACCGGGGAGCTGTTTTTT.

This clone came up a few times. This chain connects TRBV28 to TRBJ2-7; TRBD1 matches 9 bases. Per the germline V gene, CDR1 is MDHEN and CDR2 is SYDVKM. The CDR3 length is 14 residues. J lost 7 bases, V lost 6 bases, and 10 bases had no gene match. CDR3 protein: CASRTGTGSGEQYF. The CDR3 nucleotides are TGTGCCAGCAGAACCGGGACAGGGTCGGGGGAGCAGTACTTC.

For the CDR3, the DNA is TGTGCCAGCAGCTTAAGTGGCAGGGGGGTATCCGGGGAGCTGTTTTTT. Protein: CASSLSGRGVSGELFF. V is TRBV11-1 and J is TRBJ2-2; a weak D match, TRBD1 (7 bases). The V and J ends lost 2 bases and 6 bases respectively, with 16 bases between them. The germline gives CDR1 SGHAT, CDR2 FQDESV (reference sequence). The CDR3 loop spans 16 amino acids.

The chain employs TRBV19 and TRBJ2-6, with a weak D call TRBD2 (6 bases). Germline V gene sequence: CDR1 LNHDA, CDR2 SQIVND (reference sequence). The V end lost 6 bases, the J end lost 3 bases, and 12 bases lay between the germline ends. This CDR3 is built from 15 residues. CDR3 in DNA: TGTGCCAGTAGCCAACGGGGGTTTGGGGCCAACGTCCTGACTTTC. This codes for CASSQRGFGANVLTF. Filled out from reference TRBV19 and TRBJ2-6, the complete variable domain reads DGGITQSPKYLFRKEGQNVTLSCEQNLNHDAMYWYRQDPGQGLRLIYYSQIVNDFQKGDIAEGYSVSREKKESFPLTVTSAQKNPTAFYLCASSQRGFGANVLTFGAGSRLTVL.

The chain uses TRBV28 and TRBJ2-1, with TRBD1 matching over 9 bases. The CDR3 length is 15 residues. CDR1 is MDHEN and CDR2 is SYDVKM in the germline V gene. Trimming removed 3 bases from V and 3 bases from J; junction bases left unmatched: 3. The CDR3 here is CASSFGDRDYNEQFF. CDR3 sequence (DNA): TGTGCCAGCAGTTTTGGGGACAGGGACTACAATGAGCAGTTCTTC.

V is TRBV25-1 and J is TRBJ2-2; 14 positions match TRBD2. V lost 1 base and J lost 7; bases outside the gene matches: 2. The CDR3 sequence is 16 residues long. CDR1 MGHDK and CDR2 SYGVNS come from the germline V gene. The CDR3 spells CASSESGTSGSGELFF. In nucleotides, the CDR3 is TGTGCCAGCAGTGAATCAGGGACTAGCGGGAGCGGGGAGCTGTTTTTT.

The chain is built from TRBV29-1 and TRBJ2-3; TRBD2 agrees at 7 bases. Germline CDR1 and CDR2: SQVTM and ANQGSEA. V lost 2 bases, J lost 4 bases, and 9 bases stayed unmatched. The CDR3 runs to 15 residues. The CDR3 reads CSVETRAAGADTQYF. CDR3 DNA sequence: TGCAGCGTTGAAACTAGAGCGGCGGGAGCAGATACGCAGTATTTT.

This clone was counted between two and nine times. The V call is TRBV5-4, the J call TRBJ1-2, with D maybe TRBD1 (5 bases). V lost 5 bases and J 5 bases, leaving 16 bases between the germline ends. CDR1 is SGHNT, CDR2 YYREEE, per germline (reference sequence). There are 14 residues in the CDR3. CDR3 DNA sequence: TGTGCCAGCAGGGACCTGGGACGGGGGTATGGCTACACCTTC. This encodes CASRDLGRGYGYTF.

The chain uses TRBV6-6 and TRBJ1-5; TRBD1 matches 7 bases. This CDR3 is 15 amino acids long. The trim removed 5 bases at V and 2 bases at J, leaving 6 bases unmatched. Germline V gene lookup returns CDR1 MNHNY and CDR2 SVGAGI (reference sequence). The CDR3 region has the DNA TGTGCCAGCAGTAAGGGACAGTCACGCAATCAGCCCCAGCATTTT. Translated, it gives CASSKGQSRNQPQHF.

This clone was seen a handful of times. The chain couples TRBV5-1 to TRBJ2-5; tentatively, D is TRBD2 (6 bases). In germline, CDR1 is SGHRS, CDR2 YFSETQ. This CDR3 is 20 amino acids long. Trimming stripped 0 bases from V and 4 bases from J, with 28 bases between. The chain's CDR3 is CASSLAEGGLAPQEGETQYF. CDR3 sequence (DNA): TGCGCCAGCAGCTTGGCCGAGGGAGGCCTAGCGCCACAGGAAGGAGAGACCCAGTACTTC.

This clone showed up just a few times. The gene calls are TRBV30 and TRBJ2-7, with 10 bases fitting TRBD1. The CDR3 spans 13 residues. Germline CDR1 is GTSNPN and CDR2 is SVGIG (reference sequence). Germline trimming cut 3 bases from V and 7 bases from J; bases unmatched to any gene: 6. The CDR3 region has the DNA TGTGCCTGGAGCCATAGGACAGGGGGAGAGCAGTACTTC. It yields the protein CAWSHRTGGEQYF.

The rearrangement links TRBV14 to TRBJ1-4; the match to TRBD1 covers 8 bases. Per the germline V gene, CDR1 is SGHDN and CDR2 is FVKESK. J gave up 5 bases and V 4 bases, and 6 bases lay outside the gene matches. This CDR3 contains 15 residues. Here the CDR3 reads CASSPWTGINEKLFF. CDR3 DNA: TGTGCCAGCAGCCCCTGGACAGGGATCAATGAAAAACTGTTTTTT.

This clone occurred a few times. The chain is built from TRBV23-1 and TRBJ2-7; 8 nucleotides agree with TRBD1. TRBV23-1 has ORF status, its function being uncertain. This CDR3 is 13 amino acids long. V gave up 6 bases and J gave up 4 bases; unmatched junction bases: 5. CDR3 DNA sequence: TGCGCCAGCAGACAGGGGGTCAGTTACGAGCAGTACTTC. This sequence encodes CASRQGVSYEQYF.

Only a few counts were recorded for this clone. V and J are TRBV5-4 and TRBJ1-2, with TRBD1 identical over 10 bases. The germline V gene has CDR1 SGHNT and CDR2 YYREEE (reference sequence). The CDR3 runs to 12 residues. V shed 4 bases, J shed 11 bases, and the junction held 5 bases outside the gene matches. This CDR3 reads CASSQEDRGYTF. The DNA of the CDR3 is TGTGCCAGCAGCCAAGAGGACAGGGGGTACACCTTC.

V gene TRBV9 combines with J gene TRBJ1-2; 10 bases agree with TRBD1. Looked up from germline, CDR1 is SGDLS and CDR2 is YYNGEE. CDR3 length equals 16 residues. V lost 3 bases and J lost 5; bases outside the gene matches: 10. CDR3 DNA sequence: TGTGCCAGCAGCGAGAGGCCGGGACAGGGGAAATATGGCTACACCTTC. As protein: CASSERPGQGKYGYTF.

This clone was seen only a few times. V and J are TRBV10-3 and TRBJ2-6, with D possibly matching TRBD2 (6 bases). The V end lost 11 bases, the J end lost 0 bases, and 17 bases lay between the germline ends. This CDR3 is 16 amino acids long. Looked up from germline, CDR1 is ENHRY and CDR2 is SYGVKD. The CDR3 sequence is CAARPPGVSGANVLTF. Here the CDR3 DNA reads TGTGCCGCGCGGCCACCGGGGGTCTCTGGGGCCAACGTCCTGACTTTC.

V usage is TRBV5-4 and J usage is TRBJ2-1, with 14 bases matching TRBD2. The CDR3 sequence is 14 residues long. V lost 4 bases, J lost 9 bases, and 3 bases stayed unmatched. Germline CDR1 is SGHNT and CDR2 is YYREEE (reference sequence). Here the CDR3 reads CASSGTSGSTEQFF. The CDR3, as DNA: TGTGCCAGCAGCGGGACTAGCGGGAGCACTGAGCAGTTCTTC.

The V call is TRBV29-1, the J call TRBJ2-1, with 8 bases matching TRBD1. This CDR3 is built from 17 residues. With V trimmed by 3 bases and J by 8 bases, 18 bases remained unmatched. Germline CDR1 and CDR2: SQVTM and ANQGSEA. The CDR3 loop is CSVDPGTGGTRNDEQFF. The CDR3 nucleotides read TGCAGCGTTGATCCGGGTACAGGGGGGACTCGAAACGATGAGCAGTTCTTC.

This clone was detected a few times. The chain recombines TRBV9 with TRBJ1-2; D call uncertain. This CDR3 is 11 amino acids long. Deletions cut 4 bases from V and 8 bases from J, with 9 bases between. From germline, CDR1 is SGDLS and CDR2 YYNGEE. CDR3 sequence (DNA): TGTGCCAGCAGCCCCGGTCTCGGCTACACCTTC. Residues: CASSPGLGYTF.

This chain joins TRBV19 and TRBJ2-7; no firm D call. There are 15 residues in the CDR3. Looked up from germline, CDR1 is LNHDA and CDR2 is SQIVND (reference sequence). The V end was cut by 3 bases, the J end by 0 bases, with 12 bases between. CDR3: CASSILADSSYEQYF. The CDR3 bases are TGTGCCAGTAGTATCTTGGCGGATAGCTCCTACGAGCAGTACTTC.

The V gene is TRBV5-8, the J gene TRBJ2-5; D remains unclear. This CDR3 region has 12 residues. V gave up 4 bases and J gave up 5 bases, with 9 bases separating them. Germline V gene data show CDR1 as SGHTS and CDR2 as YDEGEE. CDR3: CASSRQAETQYF. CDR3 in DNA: TGTGCCAGCAGCCGGCAAGCGGAGACCCAGTACTTC.

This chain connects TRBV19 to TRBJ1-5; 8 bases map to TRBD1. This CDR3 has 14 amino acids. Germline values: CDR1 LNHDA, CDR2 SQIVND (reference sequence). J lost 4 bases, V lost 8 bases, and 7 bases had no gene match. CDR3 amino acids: CASSRDRQNQPQHF. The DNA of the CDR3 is TGTGCCAGTTCCCGGGACAGGCAGAATCAGCCCCAGCATTTT.

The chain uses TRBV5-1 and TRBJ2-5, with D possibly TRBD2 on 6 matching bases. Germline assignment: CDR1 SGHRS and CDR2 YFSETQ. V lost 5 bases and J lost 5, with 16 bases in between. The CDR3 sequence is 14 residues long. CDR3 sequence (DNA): TGCGCCAGCAGTAGTGGCGGGGCTCTTGAGACCCAGTACTTC. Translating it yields CASSSGGALETQYF.